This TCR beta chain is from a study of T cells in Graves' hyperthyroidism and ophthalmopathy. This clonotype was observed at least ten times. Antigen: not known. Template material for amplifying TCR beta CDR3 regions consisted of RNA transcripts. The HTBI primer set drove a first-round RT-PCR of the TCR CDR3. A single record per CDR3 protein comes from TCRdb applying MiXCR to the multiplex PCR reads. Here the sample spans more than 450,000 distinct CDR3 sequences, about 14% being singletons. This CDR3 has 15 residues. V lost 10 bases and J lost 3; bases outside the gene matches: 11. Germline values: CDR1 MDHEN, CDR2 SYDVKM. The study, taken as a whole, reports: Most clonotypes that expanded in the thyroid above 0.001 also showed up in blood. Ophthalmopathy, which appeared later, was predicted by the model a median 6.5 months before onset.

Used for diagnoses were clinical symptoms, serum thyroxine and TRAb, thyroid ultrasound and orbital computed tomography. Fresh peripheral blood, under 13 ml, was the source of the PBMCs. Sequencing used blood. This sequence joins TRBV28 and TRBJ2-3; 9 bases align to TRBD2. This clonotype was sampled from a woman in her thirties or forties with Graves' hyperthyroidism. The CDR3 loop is CAIAGLAGGTDTQYF. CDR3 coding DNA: TGTGCCATCGCAGGGTTGGCGGGAGGGACAGATACGCAGTATTTT.